The 11 T cell receptor beta chains reported below all come from one sample, sequenced in a study of tumor-infiltrating lymphocytes in primary liver carcinoma. A constant-region primer primed TCR beta cDNA synthesis from roughly 500 ng of total RNA. Researchers made the TCR beta libraries by running three nested multiplex PCR rounds with slightly modified ARM-PCR. With TRBV1-TRBV30 forward primers and a C-beta reverse primer, the first two PCR rounds were run for 10 to 11 cycles each. TCRdb itself ran the multiplex PCR reads through MiXCR, one entry per CDR3 protein. This sample has some 320,000 distinct CDR3 sequences; 65% occur once, and the top ten carry approximately 9%. Germline DNA was extracted too, while blood RNA derived from unsorted whole blood. The sequencing sample was made of peripheral blood. These receptors came from a man aged 40-49 years with primary liver carcinoma and hepatitis B virus infection.

The table lists this clonotype with a count of one. The conserved phenylalanine or tryptophan normally closing the CDR3 is absent here, so this likely arose from a read error. The chain is built from TRBV10-3 and TRBJ2-1; the D gene is possibly TRBD2 (6 bases). Deletions cut 9 bases from V and 8 bases from J, with 17 bases between. CDR1 and CDR2 (germline): ENHRY, SYGVKD. This CDR3 is 13 amino acids long. CDR3 residues: CAMKAGDGHEQFI. CDR3 bases: TGTGCCATGAAAGCGGGTGATGGGCATGAGCAGTTCATC.

Notes on this clonotype: This could be a read error, since a much larger clone is one nucleotide away. The V and J genes are TRBV4-1 and TRBJ2-1; TRBD2 matches at 10 bases. This CDR3 has 16 residues. Germline-derived CDR1 and CDR2 are MGHRA and YSYEKL. CDR3: CASSQELTSGQSEHFF. For the CDR3, the DNA is TGCGCCAGCAGCCAAGAGCTGACTAGCGGGCAAAGTGAGCACTTCTTC.

The J gene is TRBJ2-7, the V gene TRBV5-4; D gene unclear. The length of the CDR3 is 14 residues. Germline V gene data show CDR1 as SGHNT and CDR2 as YYREEE (reference sequence). The germline V and J ends were trimmed by 4 bases and 2 bases, with 13 bases remaining between them. The CDR3 reads CASSPAAVPYEQYF. The CDR3 coding sequence is TGTGCCAGCAGCCCCGCGGCGGTCCCCTACGAGCAGTACTTC.

A word on this clonotype: One junction end does not reproduce the germline sequence, and a read error may be involved. V is TRBV11-1 and J is TRBJ2-7, with 7 bases matching TRBD1. The CDR3 has 11 amino acids. Germline V gene sequence: CDR1 SGHAT, CDR2 FQDESV (reference sequence). CDR3 amino acids: CANKGAYELYF. CDR3 nucleotide sequence: TGTGCCAACAAGGGGGCCTACGAGCTGTACTTC.

In regard to this clonotype: It may be a read error: a sequence one base away is much more abundant. The chain recombines TRBV6-1 with TRBJ2-6; the D is unclear. Germline V lookup: CDR1 MNHNS, CDR2 SASEGT. The CDR3 length is 16 residues. The CDR3 region has the DNA TGTGTCAGCAGTGAAGCCGCCGCCGCTGGGGCCAACGTCCTGACTTTC. Translated, it gives CVSSEAAAAGANVLTF.

Remarks on this clonotype: Since a much larger clone is just one base distant, this may be a read error. For the CDR3, the DNA is TGTGCCAGCACCCCCCGCGACGGAGCGAGCACCGGGGAGCTGTTTTTT. Amino acids: CASTPRDGASTGELFF. J is TRBJ2-2 and V is TRBV6-2 or TRBV6-3; D is uncertain. Germline-derived CDR1 and CDR2 are MNHEY and SVGEGT. V shed 7 bases and J shed 4 bases, with 19 bases lying between them. The CDR3 spans 16 residues.

Comments on this clonotype: One end of the junction does not line up with germline, which may come from a read error. This chain uses TRBV29-1 with TRBJ2-7; D possibly matches TRBD1 or TRBD2 (5 bases each). CDR3 length: 12 amino acids. The germline gives CDR1 SQVTM, CDR2 ANQGSEA. CDR3 sequence (DNA): TGCAGCGTCCGGGACGTCTCCTACGAGGAGTACTTC. Protein: CSVRDVSYEEYF.

Points on this clonotype: With a much larger clone just one base away, this may be a read error. This rearrangement joins TRBV4-2 to TRBJ2-1; a weak D match, TRBD2 (6 bases). The CDR3 has 16 amino acids. CDR1 is LGHNA, CDR2 YNFKEQ, per germline. The CDR3 DNA reads as TGTGCCGGCAGCCGACATAGCGGAGATTCCTACAATGAGCAGTTCTTC. Amino acid sequence: CAGSRHSGDSYNEQFF.

The chain is built from TRBV30 and TRBJ2-7; 9 nucleotides line up with TRBD2. Germline assignment: CDR1 GTSNPN and CDR2 SVGIG (reference sequence). Germline trimming cut 1 base from V and 6 bases from J; bases unmatched to any gene: 1. The CDR3 runs 12 residues. The CDR3 protein is CAWSDSGSEQYF. The DNA for the CDR3 is TGTGCCTGGAGTGATAGCGGGAGCGAGCAGTACTTC.

This clonotype was recorded at least ten times. V gene TRBV6-1 combines with J gene TRBJ1-4; weak D call: TRBD1 (5 bases). CDR3 size: 13 residues. CDR1 and CDR2 from the germline V gene are MNHNS and SASEGT. With 4 bases removed from V and 4 bases from J, the gap between germline ends came to 7 bases. CDR3 DNA sequence: TGTGCCAGCAGTGGACAGCTTAATGAAAAACTGTTTTTT. Translation gives CASSGQLNEKLFF.

This clonotype has a count of ten or more. The CDR3 is CASSHRSGRESDTQYF. CDR3 DNA sequence: TGTGCCAGCAGCCACCGCAGCGGGAGGGAGTCAGATACGCAGTATTTT. The chain is built from TRBV14 and TRBJ2-3; 10 positions agree with TRBD2. Trimming cost V 3 bases and J 4 bases; bases outside gene matches: 7. The germline V gene encodes CDR1 SGHDN and CDR2 FVKESK. This CDR3 is 16 amino acids long.